This TCR beta chain was profiled in a study of T cells in Graves' hyperthyroidism and ophthalmopathy. Lactation, pregnancy, other autoimmune disease or uncontrolled infection excluded patients. This clonotype was found many times. Authors of the study amplified TCR beta CDR3 regions from RNA transcripts. During a first-round RT-PCR of the TCR CDR3, the HTBI primer set was used. TCRdb called the multiplex PCR reads again in MiXCR, with one record for every CDR3 protein. The sample gives about 410,000 distinct CDR3 sequences, under 15% of which show up once; around 14% is in the top ten. CDR1 is DFQATT, CDR2 SNEGSKA, per germline (reference sequence). CDR3 length: 14 residues. V gave up 1 base and J gave up 5 bases; unmatched junction bases: 3.

This sequence originates from a man aged 18 to 29 with Graves' ophthalmopathy. Sequencing used blood. J is TRBJ2-3 and V is TRBV20-1; 10 bases map to TRBD2. The CDR3 loop is CSARVLAGLDTQYF. For the CDR3, the DNA is TGCAGTGCTAGAGTACTAGCGGGATTAGATACGCAGTATTTT.